The T cell receptor beta chain under discussion was sequenced for a study of vaccination effects on CD4 cells after COVID-19. Study-wide points: Healthy vaccine recipients' vaccine-induced clones were almost all SARS-CoV-2 mono-reactive. By a late point after vaccination, infection- and vaccine-induced clones had shrunk markedly through clonal contraction.

Using immunoSEQ multiplex PCR, the repertoire was profiled, and TCRdb retains in-frame clones only, with some absent. The sample has around 31,000 clones; roughly two thirds are singletons. As to this clone: The antigen is undetermined.

Prior to sequencing, the ViraFEST assay stimulated PBMC with viral peptide pools, which expanded the antigen-specific CD4+ T cells. Culturing for more than 9 days preceded CD4+ T cell isolation. After about 2 million PBMC were placed in each well, they were cultured with approximately 10 IU/ml IL-2 and about 10 ug/ml peptides. This CDR3 spans 15 amino acids. Germline V gene data show CDR1 as MDHEN and CDR2 as SYDVKM. Losses at the gene ends were 5 bases for V and 4 bases for J; bases not matched to a gene: 10. The clonotype was recovered from a human donor who received a COVID-19 vaccine. The V call is TRBV28, the J call TRBJ2-7; 8 bases are shared with TRBD1. The sample in question was CD4+ T cells from PBMCs cultured with HCoV-229E spike peptides, obtained before COVID-19 vaccination. CDR3 bases: TGTGCCAGCAGTCCGGCGACAGGGGTCTCGTACGAGCAGTACTTC. Amino acid sequence: CASSPATGVSYEQYF.